The 7 T cell receptor beta chains in this list originate from one sample, sequenced in a study of shared clonotypes between healthy human individuals. The method was immunoSEQ multiplex PCR; TCRdb's version includes in-frame clones alone and lacks a portion of them. Of 2 million to 3 million clones in the sample, roughly 93% were seen once. What was sequenced was naive CD4+ T cells from PBMCs. The subset: CD45RA+ positively selected. Receptors were obtained from a man between 18 and 35 years old in good health. Some clones in this sample may be carry-over from other donors' samples.

The chain is built from TRBV14 and TRBJ2-6; no clear D gene. With 1 base removed from V and 2 bases from J, the gap between germline ends came to 9 bases. CDR3 length equals 16 residues. CDR1 is SGHDN, CDR2 FVKESK, per germline. CDR3 loop: CASSQVQRTGANVLTF. CDR3 coding DNA: TGTGCCAGCAGCCAAGTACAGAGGACTGGGGCCAACGTCCTGACTTTC.

The rearrangement uses TRBV5-6 and TRBJ2-7, with 11 bases fitting TRBD2. The CDR3 is 15 residues long. Trimming at V came to 4 bases and at J to 5 bases, leaving 8 bases not matched to a gene. Per germline, CDR1 SGHDT and CDR2 YYEEEE. CDR3 loop: CASSQGLAGTNEQYF. Here the CDR3 DNA reads TGTGCCAGCAGCCAAGGACTAGCGGGTACCAACGAGCAGTACTTC.

A few counts support this clone. This chain links TRBV10-3 with TRBJ2-7; D remains ambiguous. From germline, CDR1 is ENHRY and CDR2 SYGVKD. V lost 8 bases and J 2 bases, leaving 10 bases between the germline ends. This CDR3 has 12 amino acids. DNA of the CDR3: TGTGCCATCGGTGCGGTTACCTACGAGCAGTACTTC. Protein sequence: CAIGAVTYEQYF.

V usage is TRBV6-4 and J usage is TRBJ2-7; 8 bases are a match to TRBD2. This CDR3 is 13 amino acids long. Per the germline V gene, CDR1 is MRHNA and CDR2 is SNTAGT. The CDR3 region has the DNA TGTGCGATTTCGAACGGGACTAGCTACGAGCAGTACTTC. Translation: CAISNGTSYEQYF.

The J gene is TRBJ1-4, the V gene TRBV4-3; tentatively, D is TRBD1 (6 bases). Germline assignment: CDR1 LGHNA and CDR2 YSLEER. The CDR3 length is 16 residues. V gave up 2 bases and J gave up 5 bases, with 15 bases separating them. As DNA, the CDR3 is TGCGCCAGCAGCCAACTCACAGGGATGGGGAATGAAAAACTGTTTTTT. Translating gives CASSQLTGMGNEKLFF.

The V gene is TRBV5-1, the J gene TRBJ2-3, with 14 nucleotides matching TRBD2. V trimming: 0 bases; J trimming: 3 bases; junction bases outside the gene matches: 3. The CDR3 is 17 amino acids. Germline V gene sequence: CDR1 SGHRS, CDR2 YFSETQ. Written as DNA, the CDR3 is TGCGCCAGCAGCTTGGGGACTAGCGGGAGGCGGACAGATACGCAGTATTTT. It encodes CASSLGTSGRRTDTQYF.

The chain carries TRBV15 and TRBJ2-7; 11 bases map to TRBD2. The J segment lost 4 bases and the V segment lost 0 bases, leaving 11 bases of the junction unmatched. The CDR3 extends over 18 amino acids. CDR1 and CDR2 (germline): LNHNV, YYDKDF (reference sequence). CDR3 sequence: CATSRDFSGRASSYEQYF. For the CDR3, the DNA is TGTGCCACCAGCAGAGATTTTAGCGGGAGGGCCTCTTCTTACGAGCAGTACTTC.